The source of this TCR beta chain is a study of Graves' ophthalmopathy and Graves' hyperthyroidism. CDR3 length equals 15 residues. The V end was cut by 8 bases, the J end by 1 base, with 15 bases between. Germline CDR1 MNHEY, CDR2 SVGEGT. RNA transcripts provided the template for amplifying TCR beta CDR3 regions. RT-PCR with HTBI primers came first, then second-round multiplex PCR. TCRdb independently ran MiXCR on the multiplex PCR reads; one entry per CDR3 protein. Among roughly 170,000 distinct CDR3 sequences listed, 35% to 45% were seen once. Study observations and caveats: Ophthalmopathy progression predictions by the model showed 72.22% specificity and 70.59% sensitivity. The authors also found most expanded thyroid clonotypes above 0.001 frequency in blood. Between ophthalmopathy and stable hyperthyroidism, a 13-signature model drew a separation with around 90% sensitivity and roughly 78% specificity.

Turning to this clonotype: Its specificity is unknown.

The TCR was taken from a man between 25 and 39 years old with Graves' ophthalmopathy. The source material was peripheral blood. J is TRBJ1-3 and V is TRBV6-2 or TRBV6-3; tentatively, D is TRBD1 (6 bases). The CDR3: CASSGELGSGNTIYF. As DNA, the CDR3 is TGTGCCAGCTCAGGGGAACTGGGATCTGGAAACACCATATATTTT.